This T cell receptor (beta chain) comes out of a study of T cell responses to AZD1222 COVID-19 vaccine. Study outcomes and limitations: The donor cohort was predominantly white British with a female majority, and clonal diversity may have been underestimated. Dominant at 160-218 and 743-854, vaccine-associated CD4 TCRs also spanned spike.

Germline V gives CDR1 SGHRS, CDR2 YFSETQ. This CDR3 has 16 amino acids. Losses at the gene ends were 3 bases for V and 0 bases for J; bases not matched to a gene: 2. The protocol was immunoSEQ multiplex PCR, while the TCRdb copy is restricted to in-frame clones and leaves out a portion. The table has roughly 140,000 clones, about 93% seen once. This clone was observed once. Its antigen is not identified. Second-dose recipients at about 4 or about 12 weeks were treated as one pooled group. Specimen: peripheral blood, collected 28 days after the second AZD1222 dose. This sequence originates from an adult who received the AZD1222 COVID-19 vaccine. V usage is TRBV5-1 and J usage is TRBJ2-1; 11 bases are shared with TRBD2. Here the CDR3 DNA reads TGCGCCAGCAGCTCCCTAGCGGGAGGCTCCTACAATGAGCAGTTCTTC. Protein sequence: CASSSLAGGSYNEQFF. Full variable domain (missing parts from reference TRBV5-1 and TRBJ2-1): KAGVTQTPRYLIKTRGQQVTLSCSPISGHRSVSWYQQTPGQGLQFLFEYFSETQRNKGNFPGRFSGRQFSNSRSEMNVSTLELGDSALYLCASSSLAGGSYNEQFFGPGTRLTVL.